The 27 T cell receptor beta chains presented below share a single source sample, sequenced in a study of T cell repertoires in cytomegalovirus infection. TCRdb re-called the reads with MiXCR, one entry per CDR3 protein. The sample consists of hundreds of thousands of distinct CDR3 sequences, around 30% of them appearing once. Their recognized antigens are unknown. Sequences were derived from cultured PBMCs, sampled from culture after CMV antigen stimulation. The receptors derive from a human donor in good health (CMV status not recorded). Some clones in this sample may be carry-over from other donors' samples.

CDR3 in amino acids: CASSSPGGGGANVLTF. The DNA for the CDR3 is TGTGCCAGCAGTTCCCCGGGGGGGGGGGGGGCCAACGTCCTGACTTTC. The chain recombines TRBV28 with TRBJ2-6; TRBD2 matches at 8 bases. V trimming: 4 bases; J trimming: 4 bases; junction bases outside the gene matches: 6. From germline, CDR1 is MDHEN and CDR2 SYDVKM. The CDR3 consists of 16 residues.

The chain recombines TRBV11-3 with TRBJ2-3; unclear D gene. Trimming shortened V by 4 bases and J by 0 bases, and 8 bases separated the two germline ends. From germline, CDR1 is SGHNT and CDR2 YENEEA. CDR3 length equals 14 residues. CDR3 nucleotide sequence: TGTGCCAGCAGCTCAACAGCTAGCACAGATACGCAGTATTTT. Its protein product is CASSSTASTDTQYF. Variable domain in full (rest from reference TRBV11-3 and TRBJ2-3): EAGVVQSPRYKIIEKKQPVAFWCNPISGHNTLYWYLQNLGQGPELLIRYENEEAVDDSQLPKDRFSAERLKGVDSTLKIQPAELGDSAVYLCASSSTASTDTQYFGPGTRLTVL.

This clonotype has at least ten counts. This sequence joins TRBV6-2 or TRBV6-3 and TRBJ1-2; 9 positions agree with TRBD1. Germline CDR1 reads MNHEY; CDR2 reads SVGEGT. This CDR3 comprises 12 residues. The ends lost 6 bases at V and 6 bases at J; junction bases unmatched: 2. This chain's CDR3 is CASSRTGDGYTF. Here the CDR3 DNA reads TGTGCCAGCAGCCGGACAGGGGATGGCTACACCTTC.

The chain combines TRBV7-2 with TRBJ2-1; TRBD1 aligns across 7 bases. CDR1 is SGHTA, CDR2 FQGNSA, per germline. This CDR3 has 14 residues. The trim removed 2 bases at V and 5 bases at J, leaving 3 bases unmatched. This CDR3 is CASSLNGQDNEQFF. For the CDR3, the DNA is TGTGCCAGCAGCTTAAACGGACAGGACAATGAGCAGTTCTTC.

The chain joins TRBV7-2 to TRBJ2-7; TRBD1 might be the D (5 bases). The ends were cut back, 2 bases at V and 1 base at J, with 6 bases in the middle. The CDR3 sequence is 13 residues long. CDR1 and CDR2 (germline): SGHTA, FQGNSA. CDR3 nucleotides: TGTGCCAGCAGCTTACGACAGTCCTACGAGCAGTACTTC. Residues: CASSLRQSYEQYF.

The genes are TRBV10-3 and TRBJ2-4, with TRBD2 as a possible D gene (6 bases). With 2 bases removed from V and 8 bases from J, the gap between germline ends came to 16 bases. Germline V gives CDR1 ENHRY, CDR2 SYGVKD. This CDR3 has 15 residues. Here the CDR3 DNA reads TGTGCCATCAGTGAGAGGGGAATGCGGGGAGACATTCAGTACTTC. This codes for CAISERGMRGDIQYF.

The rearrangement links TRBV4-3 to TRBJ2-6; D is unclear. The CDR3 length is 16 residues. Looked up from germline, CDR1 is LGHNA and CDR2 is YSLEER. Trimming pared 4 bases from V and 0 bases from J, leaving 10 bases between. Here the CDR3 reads CASSRSPASGANVLTF. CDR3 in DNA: TGCGCCAGCAGCCGCTCCCCCGCCTCTGGGGCCAACGTCCTGACTTTC.

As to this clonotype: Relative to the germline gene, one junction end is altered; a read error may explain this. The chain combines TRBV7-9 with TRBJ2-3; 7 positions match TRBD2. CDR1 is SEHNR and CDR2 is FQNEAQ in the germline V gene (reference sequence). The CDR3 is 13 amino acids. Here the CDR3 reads CARSLAGWDTQYF. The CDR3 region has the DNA TGTGCCAGGAGCTTAGCGGGCTGGGATACGCAGTATTTT.

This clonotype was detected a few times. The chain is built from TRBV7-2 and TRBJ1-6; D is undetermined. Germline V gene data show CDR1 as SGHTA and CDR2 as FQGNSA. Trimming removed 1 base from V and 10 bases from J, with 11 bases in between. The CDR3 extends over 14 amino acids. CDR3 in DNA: TGTGCCAGCAGCTTAGGGGGAAACGGGTCACCCCTCCACTTT. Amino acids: CASSLGGNGSPLHF.

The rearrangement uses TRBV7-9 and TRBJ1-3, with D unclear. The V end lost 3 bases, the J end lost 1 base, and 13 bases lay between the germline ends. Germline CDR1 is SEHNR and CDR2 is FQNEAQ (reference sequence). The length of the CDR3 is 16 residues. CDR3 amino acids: CASSFLPLGSGNTIYF. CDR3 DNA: TGTGCCAGCAGCTTTTTGCCTCTCGGGTCTGGAAACACCATATATTTT.

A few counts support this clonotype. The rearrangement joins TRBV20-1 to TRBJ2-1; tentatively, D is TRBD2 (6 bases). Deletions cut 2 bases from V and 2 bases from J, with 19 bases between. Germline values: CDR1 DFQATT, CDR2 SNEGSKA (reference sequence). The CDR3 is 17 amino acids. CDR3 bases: TGCAGTGCTAGACCACCGGCCCGACTAGGCGCCTACAATGAGCAGTTCTTC. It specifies CSARPPARLGAYNEQFF.

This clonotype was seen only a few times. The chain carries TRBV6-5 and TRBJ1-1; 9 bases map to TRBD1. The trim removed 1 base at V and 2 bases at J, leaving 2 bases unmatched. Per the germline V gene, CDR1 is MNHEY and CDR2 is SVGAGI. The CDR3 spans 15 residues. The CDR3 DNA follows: TGTGCCAGCAGTTACTTAACAGGGGGCAACACTGAAGCTTTCTTT. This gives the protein CASSYLTGGNTEAFF.

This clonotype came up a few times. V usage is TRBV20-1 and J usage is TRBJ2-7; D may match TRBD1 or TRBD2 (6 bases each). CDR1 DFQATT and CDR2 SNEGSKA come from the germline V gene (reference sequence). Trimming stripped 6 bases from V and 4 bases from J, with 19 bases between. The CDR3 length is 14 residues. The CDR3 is CSATIGRGLYEQYF. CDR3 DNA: TGCAGTGCCACCATCGGCAGGGGACTTTACGAGCAGTACTTC.

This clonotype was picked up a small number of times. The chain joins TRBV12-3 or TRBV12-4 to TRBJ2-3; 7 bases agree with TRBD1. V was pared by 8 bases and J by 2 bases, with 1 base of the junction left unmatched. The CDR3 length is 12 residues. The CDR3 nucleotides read TGTGCCAGCCAGGGGGACACAGATACGCAGTATTTT. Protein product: CASQGDTDTQYF.

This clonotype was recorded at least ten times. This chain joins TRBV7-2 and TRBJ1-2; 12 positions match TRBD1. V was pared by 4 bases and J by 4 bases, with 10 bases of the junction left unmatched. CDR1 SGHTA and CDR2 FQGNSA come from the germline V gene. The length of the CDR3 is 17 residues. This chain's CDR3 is CASSYTGTGGASYGYTF. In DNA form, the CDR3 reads TGTGCCAGCAGCTACACCGGGACAGGGGGCGCATCCTATGGCTACACCTTC.

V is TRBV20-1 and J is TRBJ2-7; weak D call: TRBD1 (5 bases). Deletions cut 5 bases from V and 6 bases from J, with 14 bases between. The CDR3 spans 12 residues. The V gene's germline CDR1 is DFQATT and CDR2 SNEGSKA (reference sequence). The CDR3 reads CSALQGIREQYF. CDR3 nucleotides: TGCAGTGCTTTGCAGGGAATACGCGAGCAGTACTTC.

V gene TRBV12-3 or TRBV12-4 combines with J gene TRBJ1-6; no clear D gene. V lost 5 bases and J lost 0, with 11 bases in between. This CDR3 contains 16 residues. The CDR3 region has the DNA TGTGCCAGCAGTCCGTCGATTCGCTCCTATAATTCACCCCTCCACTTT. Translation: CASSPSIRSYNSPLHF.

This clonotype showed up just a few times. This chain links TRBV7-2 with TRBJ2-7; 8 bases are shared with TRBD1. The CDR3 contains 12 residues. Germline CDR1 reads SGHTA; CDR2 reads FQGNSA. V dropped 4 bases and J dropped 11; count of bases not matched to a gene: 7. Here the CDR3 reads CASSYGQGSKYF. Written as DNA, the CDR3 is TGTGCCAGCAGCTACGGACAGGGTAGCAAGTACTTC.

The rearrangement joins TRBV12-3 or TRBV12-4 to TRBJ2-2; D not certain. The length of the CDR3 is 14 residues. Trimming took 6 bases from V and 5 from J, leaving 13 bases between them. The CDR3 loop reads CASRPLDTTGELFF. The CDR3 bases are TGTGCCAGCAGACCTCTCGACACTACCGGGGAGCTGTTTTTT.

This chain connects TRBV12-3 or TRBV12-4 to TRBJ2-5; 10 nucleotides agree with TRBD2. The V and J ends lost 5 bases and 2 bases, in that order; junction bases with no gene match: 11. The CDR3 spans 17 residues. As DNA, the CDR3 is TGTGCCAGCAGTGCATTAGGCATTAGCGGGAGGCAAGAGACCCAGTACTTC. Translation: CASSALGISGRQETQYF.

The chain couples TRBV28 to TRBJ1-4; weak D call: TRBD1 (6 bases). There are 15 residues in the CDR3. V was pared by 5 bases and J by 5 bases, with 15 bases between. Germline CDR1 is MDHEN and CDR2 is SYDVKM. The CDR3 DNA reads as TGTGCCAGCAGTAACTCGGACAGCACGAATGAAAAACTGTTTTTT. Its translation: CASSNSDSTNEKLFF. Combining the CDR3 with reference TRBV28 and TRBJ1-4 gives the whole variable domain DVKVTQSSRYLVKRTGEKVFLECVQDMDHENMFWYRQDPGLGLRLIYFSYDVKMKEKGDIPEGYSVSREKKERFSLILESASTNQTSMYLCASSNSDSTNEKLFFGSGTQLSVL.

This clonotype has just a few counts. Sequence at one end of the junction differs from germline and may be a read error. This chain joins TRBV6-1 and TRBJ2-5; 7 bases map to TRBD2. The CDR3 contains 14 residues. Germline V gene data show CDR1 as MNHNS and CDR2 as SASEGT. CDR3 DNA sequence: TGTGCCAGCAGTAAAGCGGGATCCGGAGAGACCCAGTACTTC. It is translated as CASSKAGSGETQYF.

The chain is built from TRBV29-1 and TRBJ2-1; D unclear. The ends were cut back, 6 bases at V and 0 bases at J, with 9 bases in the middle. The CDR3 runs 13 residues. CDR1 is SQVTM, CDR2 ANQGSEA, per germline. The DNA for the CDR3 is TGCAGCGTGGACCAGAGCTCCTACAATGAGCAGTTCTTC. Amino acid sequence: CSVDQSSYNEQFF.

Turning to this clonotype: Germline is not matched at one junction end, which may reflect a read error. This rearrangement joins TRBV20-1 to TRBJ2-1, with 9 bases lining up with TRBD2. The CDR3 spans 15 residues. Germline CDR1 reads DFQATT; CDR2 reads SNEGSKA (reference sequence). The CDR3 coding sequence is TGCAGTCCTAGAGTAGGCGGGAGGGCCCACAATGAGCAGTTCTTC. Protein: CSPRVGGRAHNEQFF.

This CDR3 is CASSQGTWEQQYF. DNA for the CDR3: TGTGCCAGCAGCCAAGGGACGTGGGAGCAGCAGTACTTC. The chain carries TRBV14 and TRBJ2-7; maybe TRBD2 (5 bases). The germline V and J ends were trimmed by 1 base and 8 bases, with 12 bases remaining between them. The CDR3 totals 13 residues. Germline CDR1 SGHDN, CDR2 FVKESK.

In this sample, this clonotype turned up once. The CDR3 reads CASSGDHNEQFF. The CDR3 DNA sequence: TGTGCCAGCAGTGGGGACCACAATGAGCAGTTCTTC. The rearrangement uses TRBV2 and TRBJ2-1; D may match TRBD1 or TRBD2 (5 bases each). The CDR3 sequence is 12 residues long. V lost 4 bases to trimming and J lost 5 bases, with 6 bases between them. Germline assignment: CDR1 SNHLY and CDR2 FYNNEI.

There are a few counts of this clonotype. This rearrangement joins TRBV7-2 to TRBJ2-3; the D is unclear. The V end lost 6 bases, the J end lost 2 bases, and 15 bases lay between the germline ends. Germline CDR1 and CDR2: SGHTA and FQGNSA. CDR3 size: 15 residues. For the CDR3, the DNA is TGTGCCAGCAGGGCAGCCGGCCTTTCCACAGATACGCAGTATTTT. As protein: CASRAAGLSTDTQYF.